This TCR beta chain derives from a study of blood T cell repertoires in COVID-19. On the study more broadly: The United States, Italy and Spain supplied acute and convalescent COVID-19 samples.

Sequencing used immunoSEQ multiplex PCR; TCRdb keeps in-frame clones, though not all of them. This sample yields 90,000 or so clones, of which around nine tenths are seen a single time; less than 8.5% belongs to the top ten. CDR3 length: 19 amino acids. Trimming pared 0 bases from V and 6 bases from J, leaving 26 bases between. CDR1 and CDR2 (germline): MNHEY, SVGEGT. The chain couples TRBV6-2 or TRBV6-3 to TRBJ1-1; possible D gene TRBD1, 5 bases. This TCR came from a man aged 55 to 70 with acute or convalescent COVID-19. The sequencing sample was made of peripheral blood. This CDR3 reads CASSYSLLASRRRDSEAFF. CDR3 DNA sequence: TGTGCCAGCAGTTACTCCCTTCTCGCGAGTAGGCGACGGGACTCTGAAGCTTTCTTT.